A selection of T cell receptor beta chains follows, all from one sample in a study of blood T cell repertoires in COVID-19. Data came from immunoSEQ multiplex PCR; TCRdb stores just in-frame clones and leaves some out. The table records 400,000 or so clones, approximately 88% of them present only once. Sequences were obtained from PBMCs or T cells enriched from blood (not recorded which). The receptors originated from a woman in her forties with acute COVID-19. Each CDR3 is given with its conserved first and last residue.

15,TRBJ1-2,TRBV24-1,CATSDPSGYPYGYTF
18,TRBJ2-1,TRBV25-1,CASSNPLPERGGEREQFF
13,TRBJ1-5,TRBV20-1,CSASPTSNQPQHF
14,TRBJ1-2,TRBV11-2,CASSQTVTNYGYTF
12,TRBJ1-2,TRBV6-5,CASRQQGGGYTF
13,TRBJ1-6,TRBV15,CATGTGFNSPLHF
16,TRBJ2-3,TRBV7-9,CASSLRRLALTDTQYF
17,TRBJ2-1,TRBV24-1,CATSDRGTGVNYNEQFF
11,TRBJ2-3,TRBV5-1,CASTGADTQYF
17,TRBJ2-2,TRBV19,CASSVRDRGFRPRELFF
13,TRBJ1-2,TRBV7-9,CASSRQGADGYTF
15,TRBJ2-1,TRBV5-4,CASSSGLVPFNEQFF
15,TRBJ1-2,TRBV6-5,CASSRPGTGNYGYTF
17,TRBJ2-1,TRBV15,CATSRGRYRGDYNEQFF
14,TRBJ1-2,TRBV19,CASSPGQGRYGYTF
17,TRBJ2-5,TRBV23-1,CASRENRGLPDQETQYF
16,TRBJ1-2,TRBV4-1,CASSQVFLGGDSGYTF
14,TRBJ1-2,TRBV7-9,CASRIQGNSPGYTF
17,TRBJ2-3,TRBV11-2,CASSYSGGFFSTDTQYF
14,TRBJ1-4,TRBV6-5,CASREAGSNEKLFF
12,TRBJ1-1,TRBV19,CASQDRDTEAFF
13,TRBJ2-5,TRBV6-5,CASRGDIQETQYF
15,TRBJ1-1,TRBV5-1,CASSLGYRGNTEAFF
17,TRBJ2-1,TRBV5-6,CASTFRPSGLRYNEQFF
22,TRBJ2-1,TRBV18,CASSPTTGAFLAGSNPYNEQFF
13,TRBJ1-1,TRBV6-5,CASGREGDTEAFF
14,TRBJ2-1,TRBV10-3,CAISTSGEYNEQFF
13,TRBJ1-5,TRBV4-1,CASSQEVDQPQHF
17,TRBJ2-1,TRBV27,CASSLNPPGTARGEQFF
13,TRBJ2-5,TRBV5-1,CASSLVKGETQYF
11,TRBJ1-2,TRBV29-1,CSVARVGGYTF
17,TRBJ1-5,TRBV4-1,CASSQEDSGREDGPQHF
14,TRBJ1-6,TRBV5-1,CASSEGKEGTPLHF
17,TRBJ1-6,TRBV27,CASSPFLGSETPGTLHF
15,TRBJ1-5,TRBV5-1,CASSLVPDINQPQHF
13,TRBJ2-7,TRBV18,CASAQDFSYEQYF
15,TRBJ1-5,TRBV5-1,CASSTQGNSNQPQHF
16,TRBJ2-6,TRBV5-1,CASSLDGTTGANVLTF
12,TRBJ1-2,TRBV29-1,CSGRTGDYGYTF
13,TRBJ1-5,TRBV11-2,CASSTGSGQPQHF
15,TRBJ2-5,TRBV19,CASRHAQGNQETQYF
13,TRBJ1-2,TRBV6-5,CASSPLPHYGYTF